The T cell receptor (beta chain) described here comes from a study of CD8 T cells in Susac syndrome. Germline V lookup: CDR1 SEHNR, CDR2 FQNEAQ (reference sequence). This CDR3 region has 13 residues. The V segment lost 5 bases and the J segment 9 bases; nucleotides outside the gene matches: 6. cDNA came from roughly 0.53 to 1 ug RNA primed by random hexamers. Via MiXCR, TCRdb re-called the immunoSEQ multiplex PCR reads, giving one row per CDR3 protein. This table holds around 140,000 distinct CDR3 sequences, approximately 95% found once. Sequencing used CD4+ T cells from PBMCs. This clonotype was obtained from a human donor with Susac syndrome. The chain is built from TRBV7-9 and TRBJ1-2; TRBD1 matches at 10 bases. The CDR3 region is CASSPRQGARYTF. The CDR3 nucleotides are TGTGCCAGCAGCCCTAGACAGGGGGCTCGCTACACCTTC. Full variable domain (remainder filled in from reference TRBV7-9 and TRBJ1-2): DTGVSQNPRHKITKRGQNVTFRCDPISEHNRLYWYRQTLGQGPEFLTYFQNEAQLEKSRLLSDRFSAERPKGSFSTLEIQRTEQGDSAMYLCASSPRQGARYTFGSGTRLTVV.